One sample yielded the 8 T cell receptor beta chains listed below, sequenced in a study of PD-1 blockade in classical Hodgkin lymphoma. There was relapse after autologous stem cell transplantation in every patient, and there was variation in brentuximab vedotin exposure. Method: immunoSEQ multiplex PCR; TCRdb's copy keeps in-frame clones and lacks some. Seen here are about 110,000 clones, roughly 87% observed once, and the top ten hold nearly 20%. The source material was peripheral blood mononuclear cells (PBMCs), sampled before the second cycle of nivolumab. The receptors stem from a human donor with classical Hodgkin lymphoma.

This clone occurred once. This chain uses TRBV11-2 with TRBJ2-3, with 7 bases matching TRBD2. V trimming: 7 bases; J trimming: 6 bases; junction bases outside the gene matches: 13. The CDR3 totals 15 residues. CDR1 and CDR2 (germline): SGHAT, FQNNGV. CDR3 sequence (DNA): TGTGCCAGCATCCGCGAGGGCGGGAGAGCGGATACGCAGTATTTT. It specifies CASIREGGRADTQYF. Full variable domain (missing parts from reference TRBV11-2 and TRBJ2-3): EAGVAQSPRYKIIEKRQSVAFWCNPISGHATLYWYQQILGQGPKLLIQFQNNGVVDDSQLPKDRFSAERLKGVDSTLKIQPAKLEDSAVYLCASIREGGRADTQYFGPGTRLTVL.

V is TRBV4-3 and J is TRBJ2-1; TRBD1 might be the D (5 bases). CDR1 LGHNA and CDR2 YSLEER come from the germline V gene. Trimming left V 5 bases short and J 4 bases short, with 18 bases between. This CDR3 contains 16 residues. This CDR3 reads CASSEGWQGMYNEQFF. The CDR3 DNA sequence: TGCGCCAGCAGCGAAGGGTGGCAGGGAATGTACAATGAGCAGTTCTTC.

The CDR3 spells CASSQDAGGLVHEQFF. The CDR3 nucleotides read TGTGCCAGCAGCCAAGATGCCGGGGGACTAGTCCATGAGCAGTTCTTC. The chain uses TRBV4-2 and TRBJ2-1; 8 nucleotides align to TRBD2. V gave up 0 bases and J gave up 8 bases; unmatched junction bases: 9. Germline V gene data show CDR1 as LGHNA and CDR2 as YNFKEQ. CDR3 length: 16 residues.

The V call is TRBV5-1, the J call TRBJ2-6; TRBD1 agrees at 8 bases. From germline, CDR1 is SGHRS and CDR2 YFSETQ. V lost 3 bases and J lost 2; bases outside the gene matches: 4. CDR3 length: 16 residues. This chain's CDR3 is CASSSETGAGANVLTF. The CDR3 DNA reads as TGCGCCAGCAGCTCCGAGACAGGGGCTGGGGCCAACGTCCTGACTTTC.

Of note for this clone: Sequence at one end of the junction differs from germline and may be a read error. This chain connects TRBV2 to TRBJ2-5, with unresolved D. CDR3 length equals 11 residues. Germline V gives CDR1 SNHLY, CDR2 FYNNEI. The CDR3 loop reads CASSEILSSDF. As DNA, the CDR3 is TGTGCCAGCAGTGAAATCCTATCTTCCGACTTC.

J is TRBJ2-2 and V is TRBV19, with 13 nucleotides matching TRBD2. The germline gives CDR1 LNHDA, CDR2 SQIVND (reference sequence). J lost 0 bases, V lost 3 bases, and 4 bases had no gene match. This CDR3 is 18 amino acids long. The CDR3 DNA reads TGTGCCAGTAGTATGAGGACTAGCGGGAGAGCGAACACCGGGGAGCTGTTTTTT. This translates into CASSMRTSGRANTGELFF.

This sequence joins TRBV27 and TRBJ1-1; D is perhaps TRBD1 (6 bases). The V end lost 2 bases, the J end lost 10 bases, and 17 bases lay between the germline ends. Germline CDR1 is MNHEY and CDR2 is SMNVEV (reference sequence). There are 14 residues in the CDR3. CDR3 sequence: CASSLGTTGSLAFF. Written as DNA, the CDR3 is TGTGCCAGCAGTTTAGGGACGACAGGATCGCTAGCTTTCTTT.

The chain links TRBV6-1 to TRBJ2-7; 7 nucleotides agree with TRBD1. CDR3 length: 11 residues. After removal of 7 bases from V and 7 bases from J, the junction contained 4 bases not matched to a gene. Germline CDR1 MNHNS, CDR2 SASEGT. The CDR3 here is CASTSRGEQYF. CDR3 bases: TGTGCCAGCACTAGCAGGGGGGAGCAGTACTTC.